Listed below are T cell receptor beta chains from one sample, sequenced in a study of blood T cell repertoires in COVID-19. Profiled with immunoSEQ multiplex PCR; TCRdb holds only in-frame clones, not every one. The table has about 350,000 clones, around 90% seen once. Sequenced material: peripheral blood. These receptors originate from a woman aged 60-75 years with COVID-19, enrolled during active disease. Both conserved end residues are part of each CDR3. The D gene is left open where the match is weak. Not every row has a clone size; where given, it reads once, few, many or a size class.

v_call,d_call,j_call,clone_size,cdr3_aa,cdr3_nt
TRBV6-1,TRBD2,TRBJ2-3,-,CASSGILAGVRRTDTQYF,TGTGCCAGCAGTGGGATACTAGCGGGGGTCCGAAGGACAGATACGCAGTATTTT
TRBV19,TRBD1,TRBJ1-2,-,CASRTGTGMYSYGYTF,TGTGCCAGTAGAACCGGGACAGGGATGTACAGCTATGGCTACACCTTC
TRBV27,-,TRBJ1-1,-,CASSSETPMEAFF,TGTGCCAGCAGTTCCGAGACTCCGATGGAAGCTTTCTTT
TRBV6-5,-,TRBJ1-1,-,CASSYGSGNTEAFF,TGTGCCAGCAGTTACGGGTCGGGGAACACTGAAGCTTTCTTT
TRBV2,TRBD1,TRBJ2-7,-,CASRGTGFEQYF,TGTGCCAGCAGGGGGACAGGGTTTGAGCAGTACTTC
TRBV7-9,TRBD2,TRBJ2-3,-,CASSLALAGGTDTQYF,TGTGCCAGCAGCTTAGCACTAGCGGGGGGCACAGATACGCAGTATTTT
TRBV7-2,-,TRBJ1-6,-,CASSSPRGYRNSPLHF,TGTGCCAGCAGCTCCCCACGGGGGTATCGGAATTCACCCCTCCACTTT
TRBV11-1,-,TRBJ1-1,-,CASSSTGSNTEAFF,TGTGCCAGCAGCTCCACAGGGTCGAACACTGAAGCTTTCTTT
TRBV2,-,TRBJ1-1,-,CASSKTGGMNTEAFF,TGTGCCAGCAGTAAGACGGGGGGCATGAACACTGAAGCTTTCTTT
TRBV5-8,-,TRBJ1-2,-,CASSLAGTGAGGYTF,TGTGCCAGCAGCTTGGCCGGAACAGGCGCAGGAGGCTACACCTTC
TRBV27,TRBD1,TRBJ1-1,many,CASRYGHRGSTEAFF,TGTGCCAGCAGATACGGACACAGGGGAAGCACTGAAGCTTTCTTT
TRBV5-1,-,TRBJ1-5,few,CASSSGPGNQPQHF,TGCGCCAGCAGCTCGGGCCCAGGGAATCAGCCCCAGCATTTT
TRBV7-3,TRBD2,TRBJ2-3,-,CASSLTRTSGSRTDTQYF,TGTGCCAGCAGCCTGACGCGGACTAGCGGGAGCCGCACAGATACGCAGTATTTT
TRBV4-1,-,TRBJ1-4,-,CASSQVPTGSSTNEKLFF,TGCGCCAGCAGCCAAGTACCGACAGGTTCGTCAACTAATGAAAAACTGTTTTTT
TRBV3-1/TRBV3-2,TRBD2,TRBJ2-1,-,CASSPGTNKQFF,TGTGCCAGCAGCCCAGGGACTAACAAGCAGTTCTTC
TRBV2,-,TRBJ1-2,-,CASSQQGDYGYTF,TGTGCCAGCAGTCAACAGGGAGACTATGGCTACACCTTC
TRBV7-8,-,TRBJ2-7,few,CASSLLGQSSSYEQYF,TGTGCCAGCAGCTTGCTCGGACAGAGTAGCTCCTACGAGCAGTACTTC
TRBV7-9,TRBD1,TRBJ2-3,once,CASRGTGTQYF,TGTGCCAGCAGAGGGACAGGCACGCAGTATTTT
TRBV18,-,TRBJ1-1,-,CASSPTDLNTEAFF,TGTGCCAGCTCACCGACAGACTTGAACACTGAAGCTTTCTTT
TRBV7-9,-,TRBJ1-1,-,CASSSSGALGNTEAFF,TGTGCCAGCAGCAGTAGCGGGGCACTGGGGAACACTGAAGCTTTCTTT
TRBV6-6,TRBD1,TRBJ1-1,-,CASSDPGQGNTEAFF,TGTGCCAGCAGTGATCCGGGACAGGGTAACACTGAAGCTTTCTTT
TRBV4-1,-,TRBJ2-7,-,CASSQDRGSSYEQYF,TGCGCCAGCAGCCAAGATCGAGGGAGCTCCTACGAGCAGTACTTC
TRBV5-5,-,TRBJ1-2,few,CASSLYERTSNYGYTF,TGTGCCAGCAGCTTGTACGAACGGACATCTAACTATGGCTACACCTTC
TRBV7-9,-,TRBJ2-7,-,CASSLDRRSSYEQYF,TGTGCCAGCAGCCTAGACAGGAGAAGCTCCTACGAGCAGTACTTC
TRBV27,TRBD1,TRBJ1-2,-,CATRIRGQGALRVDGYTF,TGTGCCACCAGGATCAGGGGGCAGGGGGCACTTCGAGTCGATGGCTACACCTTC
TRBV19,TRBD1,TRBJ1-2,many,CASSRGELNYGYTF,TGTGCCAGTAGCAGGGGGGAGCTGAACTATGGCTACACCTTC
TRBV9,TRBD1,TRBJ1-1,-,CASSVTGTGVNTEAFF,TGTGCCAGCAGCGTCACCGGGACAGGGGTGAACACTGAAGCTTTCTTT
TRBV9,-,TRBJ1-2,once,CASSVGGRVGGYTF,TGTGCCAGCAGCGTAGGGGGCAGGGTAGGTGGCTACACCTTC
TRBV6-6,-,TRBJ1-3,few,CASSYGQGGGNTIYF,TGTGCCAGCAGTTACGGTCAGGGAGGTGGAAACACCATATATTTT
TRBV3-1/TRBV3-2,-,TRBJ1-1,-,CASSRQNTEAFF,TGTGCCAGCAGCCGTCAGAACACTGAAGCTTTCTTT
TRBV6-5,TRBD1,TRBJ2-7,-,CATPGQGAHEQYF,TGTGCCACCCCGGGACAGGGGGCACACGAGCAGTACTTC
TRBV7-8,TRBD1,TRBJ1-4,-,CASSLLWTGSNEKLFF,TGTGCCAGCAGCTTACTTTGGACAGGGAGCAATGAAAAACTGTTTTTT
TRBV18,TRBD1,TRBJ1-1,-,CASSQGQGNTEAFF,TGTGCCAGCTCACAAGGACAGGGGAACACTGAAGCTTTCTTT
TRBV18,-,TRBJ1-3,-,CASSASGTPNSGNTIYF,TGTGCCAGCTCAGCCTCCGGGACTCCCAACTCTGGAAACACCATATATTTT
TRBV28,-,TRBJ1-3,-,CASSWGEYDSGNTIYF,TGTGCCAGCAGTTGGGGCGAATACGACTCTGGAAACACCATATATTTT
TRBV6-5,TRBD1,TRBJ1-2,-,CASRPGQGADYGYTF,TGTGCCAGCAGGCCTGGACAGGGGGCGGACTATGGCTACACCTTC
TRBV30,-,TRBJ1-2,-,CAWSREGSEGYTF,TGTGCCTGGAGTCGAGAGGGCTCGGAAGGCTACACCTTC
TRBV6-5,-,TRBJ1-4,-,CASSYSGEKLFF,TGTGCCAGCAGTTACTCTGGCGAAAAACTGTTTTTT
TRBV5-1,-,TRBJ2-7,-,CASSFTGHEQYF,TGCGCCAGCAGCTTCACAGGTCACGAGCAGTACTTC
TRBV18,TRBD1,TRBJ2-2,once,CASSRQGRTGELFF,TGTGCCAGCTCACGACAGGGGCGCACCGGGGAGCTGTTTTTT
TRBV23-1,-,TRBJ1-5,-,CASSQSQRRGRDQPQHF,TGCGCCAGCAGTCAATCTCAGAGGAGGGGCAGGGATCAGCCCCAGCATTTT
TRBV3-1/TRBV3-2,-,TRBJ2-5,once,CASSHRDIQETQYF,TGTGCCAGCAGCCACCGGGACATTCAAGAGACCCAGTACTTC
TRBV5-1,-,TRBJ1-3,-,CASSLSPTRQKNTIYF,TGCGCCAGCAGCTTGAGCCCCACCCGACAGAAGAACACCATATATTTT
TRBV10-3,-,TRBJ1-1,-,CAIHSGTGGGTEAFF,TGTGCCATTCACTCCGGAACAGGCGGGGGCACTGAAGCTTTCTTT
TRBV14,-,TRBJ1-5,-,CASSLGRNQPQHF,TGTGCCAGCAGCCTTGGCAGGAATCAGCCCCAGCATTTT
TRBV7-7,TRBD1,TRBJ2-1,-,CASSRGTAEQFF,TGTGCCAGCAGCCGAGGGACAGCAGAGCAGTTCTTC